This TCR beta chain was documented in a study of OX40 agonist ivuxolimab in advanced cancers. Study-level background: Patients got intravenous ivuxolimab at 0.01 to 10 mg/kg every 2 weeks. Two patients with cutaneous melanoma and one with hepatocellular carcinoma, three in total, showed partial responses. General study points: Dosing at 0.1 to 3.0 mg/kg was accompanied by clonal expansion of CD4+ and CD8+ blood T cells by week 6.

The data were produced by immunoSEQ multiplex PCR, yet TCRdb's version contains in-frame clones alone and is incomplete. Of 60,000 to 85,000 clones in the sample, more than 75% were seen once. In the case of this clone: What it binds is not known.

Drawing of blood for sampling happened at baseline, at cycle 4 day 1, and at cycle 7 day 1. The CDR3 covers 16 residues. Losses at the gene ends were 5 bases for V and 4 bases for J; bases not matched to a gene: 10. The germline V gene has CDR1 MNHEY and CDR2 SMNVEV (reference sequence). The sample in question was CD4+ or CD8+ T cells sorted from blood, obtained in a trial of the OX40 agonist ivuxolimab. This TCR was sampled from an adult with an advanced solid tumor such as melanoma, head and neck, liver or kidney cancer. The rearrangement joins TRBV27 to TRBJ2-1, with 8 nucleotides matching TRBD2. The CDR3 nucleotides are TGTGCCAGCAGTGAAACCGGGACTAGGGATTACAATGAGCAGTTCTTC. Its protein is CASSETGTRDYNEQFF.